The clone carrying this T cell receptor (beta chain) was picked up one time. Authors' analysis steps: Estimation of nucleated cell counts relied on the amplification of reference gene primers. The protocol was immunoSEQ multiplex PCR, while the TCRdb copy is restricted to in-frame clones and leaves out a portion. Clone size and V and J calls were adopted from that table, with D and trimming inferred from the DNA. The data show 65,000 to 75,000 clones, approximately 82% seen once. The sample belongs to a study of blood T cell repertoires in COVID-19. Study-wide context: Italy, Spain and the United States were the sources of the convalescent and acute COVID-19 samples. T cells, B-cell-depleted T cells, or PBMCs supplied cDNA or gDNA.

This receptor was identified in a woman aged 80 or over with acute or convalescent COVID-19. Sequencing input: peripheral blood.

The CDR3, as DNA: TGTGCCAGCAGCCAAAGGACAGGGAGGGATTCACCCCTCCACTTT. Translated: CASSQRTGRDSPLHF. The chain joins TRBV6-4 to TRBJ1-6, with 8 bases matching TRBD1. The V gene's germline CDR1 is MRHNA and CDR2 SNTAGT. The CDR3 is made up of 15 amino acids. The V segment lost 6 bases and the J segment 8 bases; nucleotides outside the gene matches: 9.